This T cell receptor beta chain was sequenced for a study of cytomegalovirus exposure and HLA in healthy donors (dated by TCRdb to between 2016 and 2019). As for the study more broadly: An earlier analysis of fewer than 750 of the donors reported roughly 300 Gb of sequence data and 90 million to 120 million unique TCR beta sequences obtained from around 170 million T cells. An early release covering 500 to 750 HLA-typed donors comprised approximately 300 gigabases of sequencing data and some 79 million unique TCR sequences. Among the roughly 430 genotyped donors, about 85% belonged to the genetic ancestry cluster associated with self-reported Caucasian donors. The study aimed to test whether signatures of past pathogen exposure could be identified by cataloging public T cell receptors. Using immunosequencing, the study profiled T cell repertoires from around 670 subjects and related those repertoires to cytomegalovirus serostatus. A separate validation cohort of over a hundred different subjects was used in addition to the roughly 700-subject first cohort. To predict cytomegalovirus infection status, the study brought together high-throughput TCR immunosequencing, statistical association of individual TCRs with disease status, and machine learning. A later analysis re-examined previously published TCR beta repertoires from roughly 720 donors and added high-resolution HLA genotyping to investigate patterns of TCR occurrence. The later analysis used no new phenotypic data to find candidate immune exposures, relying instead on TCR beta sequences and their occurrence across donors. An earlier analysis of 500 to 750 of the donors applied high-throughput TCR beta sequencing to assess whether each TCR beta V gene segment acted as functional or pseudogenic. Alongside the repertoire data, information on donor age, sex, ethnicity and CMV serostatus was compiled. A later genetic analysis used genome-wide SNP genotypes for about 60% of the 666 donors, treating that subset as a discovery cohort. All discovery cohort repertoires had been generated using a single sequencing platform. HLA typing covered class I and class II loci at four-digit resolution. Typing coverage varied by locus: roughly 620-640 donors for A, B, C, DRB1 and DQB1; 522 for DQA1; over 600 for DPA1; around 450 for DPB1. Because of strong linkage in the cohort, roughly five DR-DQ haplotypes were treated as single units for association and clustering. On average, around 240,000 unique TCR beta nucleotide sequences were sequenced per donor among about 400 genotyped donors of the cohort, with approximately 18% of those sequences being non-productive.

The cohort was made up of roughly 670 healthy bone marrow donors. At the time of sampling, every cohort member was nominally healthy, though immune exposures that went unrecorded were likely present. The donor was CMV seropositive and belonged to the group of 250 to 300 seropositive cohort members. A peripheral blood sample was provided by each donor, and peripheral blood mononuclear cells were used for TCR beta sequencing. Genomic DNA was extracted from the blood cell samples with the Qiagen DNeasy Blood Extraction Kit. The CDR3 covers 16 residues, taking in both the cysteine and the phenylalanine. The read is trimmed to its CDR3 DNA, 48 bases read in frame from base 1. The germline V gene (reference sequence) sets CDR1 to MNHEY and CDR2 to SMNVEV. Relative to germline, V is missing 5 bases and J is missing 8 bases, with 14 bases of the junction outside any gene match. A remark on this clone: Its antigen remains undetermined. Base-call qualities are not available, and no considerably larger clone is one nucleotide away.

Receptor amplification or capture employed the immunoSEQ multiplex PCR assay. The multiplex PCR relied on a mix of 60 forward primers for TCR Vbeta segments and 13 reverse primers for TCR Jbeta segments. The CDR3 region of rearranged TCR beta genes was amplified from genomic DNA by a multiplex PCR assay. On the Illumina HiSeq System, the amplified TCR beta libraries were sequenced as 87-base-pair reads. The paper's processing steps were these. Across the 666 repertoires, a later analysis counted some 81 million unique TCR beta chains, 9.5 million to 13 million of which were shared by at least two donors. To remove PCR and sequencing errors, raw reads were error-corrected and collapsed into unique sequences using a nearest-neighbor algorithm that merged closely related sequences. To assign V, D and J gene segments, CDR3 sequences were aligned to IMGT reference sequences. For a sequence to be retained, a match of at least six nucleotides was required to both a V gene segment and a J gene segment. Rearrangements were classified as productive when the CDR3 lacked stop codons and remained in frame with V and J, and all other rearrangements were classified as non-productive. CDR3 was defined according to IMGT convention as the region running from the second conserved V-encoded cysteine to the conserved J-encoded phenylalanine. The earlier analysis of some 550 of the donors excluded any sequence lacking an unambiguous match to a single V gene segment. An earlier analysis of under 750 of the donors called V segments functional above 56.7% productive rearrangements and segregating when the between-donor standard deviation exceeded 5%. To diagnose cytomegalovirus status from the catalog of TCR beta chain sequences, a statistical classification framework was built. In a later analysis, V and J genes were assigned by comparing TCR nucleotide sequences against IMGT/GENE-DB human TR gene sequences. The TCRdist pipeline was used in a later analysis to assign CDR3 sequences and most-parsimonious VDJ recombination scenarios. In a later analysis, each TCR beta chain was defined by its CDR3 amino acid sequence together with its V-gene family, and reads without a unique V-gene family were excluded. To address suspected cross-contamination and a sequencing artifact, a later analysis removed roughly 640 highly shared, low-generation-probability nucleotide sequences. For each public chain, a later analysis derived a clonal expansion index from normalized ranks of inferred template counts within each repertoire. In a later analysis, generation probabilities were computed with a VDJ recombination model fitted to out-of-frame rearrangements, and the resulting probabilities were checked against IGoR. A later analysis scored TCR-TCR, TCR-HLA and TCR-CMV co-occurrence with hypergeometric tests, applying a repertoire-size bias correction to TCR pairs. False discovery rates were estimated in a later analysis by permuting HLA or CMV assignments 20 times. In a later analysis, co-occurring TCRs were grouped using DBSCAN, with TCRdist sequence similarity added in when clustering inside HLA-allele-positive subsets. Repertoires with fewer than 30,000 or more than 120,000 public chains were left out of co-occurrence clustering, as were five repertoires with anomalous nucleotide sharing. Held by TCRdb, this immuneACCESS table contains in-frame sequences only and omits some clones. Under half of the omission traces to an unresolved V gene where checked; the cause of the rest is unknown. The DNA was the basis for D and trimming; V, J and clone size are from that table. This sample is represented by more than 150,000 clones; 60% to 80% of them were singletons. The ten largest clonotypes hold more than 12% of the sample.

Study-wide findings and limitations: In both the original and validation cohorts, the classifier was reported to diagnose cytomegalovirus status with high specificity and sensitivity. Most TCR sequences were seen in very few donors, while some public TCRs were found in many individuals. Because some donors lacked HLA typing at each locus, the association tests relied only on the typed subset. In vitro tests confirmed that a few of the cytomegalovirus-associated TCR beta chains recognize cytomegalovirus antigens. Most CMV-associated TCR beta chains appeared to be HLA-restricted in a later analysis, and the HLA associations seemed to be driven largely by CMV exposure. According to a later genetic analysis, donors in an Asian-associated ancestry cluster had fewer N-insertions in productive TCRs than the roughly 670-donor mean. The authors suggested that the approach could potentially be extended to other disease states and immunological phenotypes. About 15 rarely observed V segments, including chromosome 9 orphons, were excluded from the earlier analysis of some 590 of the donors because counts were too low. Broadly in line with IMGT annotations, most TCR beta V segments showed up in productive rearrangements about 90% or about 30% of the time in an earlier analysis of 450 to 600 of the donors. When HLA alleles, especially DR and DQ, strongly co-occurred, TCR associations were difficult to assign to individual alleles. In a later analysis, HLA-associated TCR beta chains were found to be more clonally expanded and to have lower generation probabilities than equally common non-associated chains. Presence/absence analyses assumed roughly uniform sequencing depth across donors, an assumption that may not hold. For the cohort, immune exposure information was limited to CMV serostatus. A cluster of highly shared sequence variants was judged likely to be a technical artifact of the sequencing pipeline. In a later analysis, TCR association rates were found to vary across HLA loci, with the most associated TCRs seen for DRB1 alleles and the fewest for HLA-C alleles. In this cohort, only TCR beta chains were sequenced, and detectable features were limited by the absence of alpha or paired-chain data. A total of roughly 160 TCR beta chains were listed by the study as associated with cytomegalovirus. Linkage disequilibrium might explain the correlated functional status among segregating V segments, but an unknown experimental factor could not be ruled out. According to a later analysis, parvovirus B19, influenza, CMV and Epstein-Barr virus appeared linked to several top co-occurrence clusters. Some IMGT-functional V segments, including TRBV6-2 and TRBV6-3, could not be distinguished by the 87-base-pair reads and were therefore excluded. A further reported finding was that TCR beta sequences accurately predicted the HLA-A and HLA-B alleles for most subjects in the first cohort. V-gene and J-gene trimming of TCR beta chains was associated with a missense DCLRE1C variant in a later genetic analysis, and the association was replicated in an independent cohort. At a false discovery rate of 0.05, a later analysis linked 15,000 to 20,000 TCR beta sequences to specific HLA alleles.

The source of this sequence is a man aged 50 to 59 in good health and CMV-seropositive. The receptor chain draws on TRBV27 and TRBJ1-2; 10 central bases correspond to TRBD1. What was sequenced was PBMCs. DNA sequence: TGTGCCAGCAGTCCTATAGGTCGGGACAGGGGAATGGGCTACACCTTC. Translated, it reads CASSPIGRDRGMGYTF.